This entry is about one T cell receptor (beta chain). A single record per CDR3 protein comes from TCRdb applying MiXCR to the RT-PCR reads. Seen here are over 650,000 distinct CDR3 sequences, about 18% observed once, and the top ten hold roughly a tenth. The sample belongs to a study of response to subunit inactivated influenza vaccine. The CDR3 has 14 amino acids. Trimming took 3 bases from V and 6 from J; bases not matched to a gene: 6. Germline CDR1 reads DFQATT; CDR2 reads SNEGSKA (reference sequence). The rearrangement links TRBV20-1 to TRBJ2-1; 9 bases fit TRBD2. The source of this sequence is a man in his fifties or sixties who received an inactivated influenza vaccine. Source: PBMCs from blood, taken more than 4 days after vaccination. The CDR3 coding sequence is TGCAGTGCTAGCACCCTAGCGGGAACCAATGAGCAGTTCTTC. Protein sequence: CSASTLAGTNEQFF.